This T cell receptor beta chain emerged from a study of neurological immune-mediated disorders. This clonotype has at least ten counts. The target antigen is unknown. This CDR3 spans 13 amino acids. V shed 4 bases and J shed 9 bases, with 15 bases lying between them. The method for making cDNA was 5'RACE, and it used 10-nucleotide random UMIs. MiXCR, applied by TCRdb to the 5' RACE reads, yields one record per CDR3 protein. Of 30,000 to 40,000 distinct CDR3 sequences detected, approximately 12% appear once; the ten largest clones hold around 4%. Study results and limitations: Falling below healthy controls, multiple sclerosis showed the least TCR clonal expansion, while HTLV-1-associated myelopathy showed the most. None of the CDR3 amino acid sequences of expanded clones were shared across subjects, and this suggested private repertoires in all groups.

This sample's time point: technical triplicate 1. This clonotype was obtained from a man between 60 and 75 years old with HTLV-1-associated myelopathy (HAM/TSP). The J gene is TRBJ2-5, the V gene TRBV12-3 or TRBV12-4; D possibly corresponds to TRBD1 (5 bases). Sequenced input: PBMCs. Here the CDR3 reads CASSSRVRVAQYF. The CDR3 DNA sequence: TGTGCCAGCAGTTCCAGGGTTAGAGTGGCCCAGTACTTC.